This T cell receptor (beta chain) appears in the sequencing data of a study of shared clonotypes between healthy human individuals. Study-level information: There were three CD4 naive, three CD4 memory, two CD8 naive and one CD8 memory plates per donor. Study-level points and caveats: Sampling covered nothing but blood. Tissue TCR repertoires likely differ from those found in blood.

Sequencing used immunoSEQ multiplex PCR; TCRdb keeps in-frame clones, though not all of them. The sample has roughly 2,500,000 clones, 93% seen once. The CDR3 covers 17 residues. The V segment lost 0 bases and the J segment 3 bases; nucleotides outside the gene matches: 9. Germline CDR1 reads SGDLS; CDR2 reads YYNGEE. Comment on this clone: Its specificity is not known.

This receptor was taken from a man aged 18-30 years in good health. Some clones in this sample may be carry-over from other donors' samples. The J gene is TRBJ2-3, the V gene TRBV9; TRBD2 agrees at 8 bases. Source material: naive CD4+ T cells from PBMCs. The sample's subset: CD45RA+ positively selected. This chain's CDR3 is CASSVDGPGGGTDTQYF. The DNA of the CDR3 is TGTGCCAGCAGCGTAGATGGACCCGGGGGGGGGACAGATACGCAGTATTTT.